This passage covers 24 T cell receptor beta chains from one sample sequenced in a study of blood T cells in healthy people across ages. With a J-beta primer mix and a sample-barcoded 5' primer, a second PCR ran about 6 to 11 cycles. Via MiXCR, TCRdb re-called the 5' RACE reads, giving one row per CDR3 protein. The sample shows under 2,000,000 distinct CDR3 sequences, 49% of them seen only once. Material for sequencing was blood. These receptors were obtained from a woman aged 40 to 50 in good health.

The chain uses TRBV6-6 and TRBJ1-2; TRBD1 is a possible D gene (6 bases). Germline V gene lookup returns CDR1 MNHNY and CDR2 SVGAGI (reference sequence). Trimming stripped 2 bases from V and 6 bases from J, with 13 bases between. The CDR3 covers 14 residues. The DNA of the CDR3 is TGTGCCAGCAGTTACAGGTCTCGACAGGATGGCTACACCTTC. Its translation is CASSYRSRQDGYTF.

V is TRBV20-1 and J is TRBJ2-1; D call uncertain. Germline CDR1 DFQATT, CDR2 SNEGSKA (reference sequence). The CDR3 runs to 13 residues. V lost 7 bases and J lost 0, with 10 bases in between. The CDR3 coding sequence is TGCAGTGGACTCCCGAGCTCCTACAATGAGCAGTTCTTC. Protein product: CSGLPSSYNEQFF.

The genes are TRBV15 and TRBJ2-3; 11 nucleotides agree with TRBD1. The CDR3 consists of 18 residues. V lost 1 base, J lost 5 bases, and 11 bases stayed unmatched. Germline values: CDR1 LNHNV, CDR2 YYDKDF (reference sequence). CDR3 region: CATSRGTGGSPEGDTQYF. Written as DNA, the CDR3 is TGTGCCACCAGCAGAGGGACAGGGGGCTCGCCGGAAGGAGATACGCAGTATTTT. The full variable domain, completed using reference TRBV15 and TRBJ2-3, is DAMVIQNPRYQVTQFGKPVTLSCSQTLNHNVMYWYQQKSSQAPKLLFHYYDKDFNNEADTPDNFQSRRPNTSFCFLDIRSPGLGDTAMYLCATSRGTGGSPEGDTQYFGPGTRLTVL.

This clonotype has a handful of counts. The rearrangement joins TRBV6-6 to TRBJ2-7; TRBD2 is a possible D gene (5 bases). Germline V lookup: CDR1 MNHNY, CDR2 SVGAGI (reference sequence). The CDR3 is 11 amino acids. With 8 bases removed from V and 3 bases from J, the gap between germline ends came to 8 bases. CDR3 in DNA: TGTGCCAGCTTTAGCGTCTACGAGCAGTACTTC. This translates into CASFSVYEQYF.

The J gene is TRBJ2-5, the V gene TRBV6-5; 8 bases line up with TRBD2. From germline, CDR1 is MNHEY and CDR2 SVGAGI. V dropped 2 bases and J dropped 11; count of bases not matched to a gene: 16. This CDR3 region has 16 residues. The CDR3 loop reads CASSYAPGLESNEQYF. CDR3 sequence (DNA): TGTGCCAGCAGTTACGCTCCGGGACTAGAATCGAATGAGCAGTACTTC.

This clonotype has more than one count but fewer than ten. This chain joins TRBV5-1 and TRBJ2-4, with D possibly TRBD2 on 6 matching bases. There are 15 residues in the CDR3. V was trimmed by 2 bases and J by 3 bases, leaving 12 bases between them. Germline values: CDR1 SGHRS, CDR2 YFSETQ. CDR3 sequence: CASSFRGVDKNIQYF. The DNA of the CDR3 is TGCGCCAGCAGCTTTCGCGGGGTTGACAAAAACATTCAGTACTTC.

This clonotype has a count of ten or more. This chain links TRBV7-2 with TRBJ2-7; D is undetermined. Germline V gives CDR1 SGHTA, CDR2 FQGNSA. This CDR3 has 13 residues. With 1 base removed from V and 1 base from J, the gap between germline ends came to 5 bases. The CDR3 region is CASSLGRSYEQYF. CDR3 DNA sequence: TGTGCCAGCAGCTTAGGTCGATCCTACGAGCAGTACTTC.

The V and J genes are TRBV28 and TRBJ2-1; D is possibly TRBD2 (7 bases). Germline-derived CDR1 and CDR2 are MDHEN and SYDVKM. V was pared by 8 bases and J by 8 bases, with 16 bases between. This CDR3 is built from 13 residues. CDR3 sequence: CASGGGGVDEQFF. CDR3 in DNA: TGTGCCAGCGGAGGAGGGGGGGTCGATGAGCAGTTCTTC.

The CDR3 region has the DNA TGCAGTGTCAGACGGGGGGGCCTCACAGATACGCAGTATTTT. Translated: CSVRRGGLTDTQYF. This rearrangement joins TRBV20-1 to TRBJ2-3; 8 bases are shared with TRBD2. CDR1 is DFQATT, CDR2 SNEGSKA, per germline (reference sequence). This CDR3 spans 14 amino acids. V lost 7 bases to trimming and J lost 2 bases; unmatched junction nucleotides: 8.

The CDR3 here is CASSQVGRLAGHSGNEQFF. CDR3 nucleotide sequence: TGTGCCAGCAGCCAAGTAGGAAGGCTAGCGGGCCACTCGGGGAATGAGCAGTTCTTC. The gene calls are TRBV14 and TRBJ2-1; TRBD2 aligns across 8 bases. Losses at the gene ends were 1 base for V and 7 bases for J; bases not matched to a gene: 18. The germline gives CDR1 SGHDN, CDR2 FVKESK. The CDR3 spans 19 residues.

There are a few counts of this clonotype. This chain joins TRBV7-9 and TRBJ1-1; no definite D call. V lost 1 base, J lost 5 bases, and 11 bases lay in between. Germline V gene sequence: CDR1 SEHNR, CDR2 FQNEAQ (reference sequence). CDR3 length equals 14 residues. CDR3 in DNA: TGTGCCAGCAGCTTAGACTGGGCGACAACTGAAGCTTTCTTT. Protein: CASSLDWATTEAFF.

V is TRBV4-3 and J is TRBJ1-5; 8 positions agree with TRBD1. With 1 base clipped from V and 2 bases from J, the junction kept 4 bases outside the gene matches. Germline CDR1 and CDR2: LGHNA and YSLEER. The CDR3 contains 16 residues. The CDR3 here is CASSQVRGQGNQPQHF. CDR3 coding DNA: TGCGCCAGCAGCCAAGTTAGGGGACAGGGCAATCAGCCCCAGCATTTT.

V usage is TRBV7-2 and J usage is TRBJ1-6, with D tentatively TRBD1 (6 bases). Germline V gives CDR1 SGHTA, CDR2 FQGNSA. Between the trimmed V and J ends, which lost 4 bases and 1 base, there was a span of 14 bases. The CDR3 runs 17 residues. The CDR3 nucleotides are TGTGCCAGCAGCTCTGCGGGCAGGGGATCCTATAATTCACCCCTCCACTTT. Its protein product is CASSSAGRGSYNSPLHF.

This clonotype was observed a few times. The chain recombines TRBV4-3 with TRBJ2-7; TRBD1 matches 7 bases. Germline V gene sequence: CDR1 LGHNA, CDR2 YSLEER. CDR3 length equals 14 residues. Trimming removed 5 bases from V and 7 bases from J; junction bases left unmatched: 11. The DNA for the CDR3 is TGCGCCAGCAGCGACAGACAGGGATTGAGGGAGCAGTACTTC. It specifies CASSDRQGLREQYF.

This sequence joins TRBV20-1 and TRBJ2-3, with D perhaps matching TRBD2 (5 bases). The V gene's germline CDR1 is DFQATT and CDR2 SNEGSKA (reference sequence). Trimming left V 6 bases short and J 4 bases short, with 17 bases between. The CDR3 loop spans 14 amino acids. In nucleotides, the CDR3 is TGCAGTGCCCATGGCCCCTCGGAGGCAGATACGCAGTATTTT. Its protein is CSAHGPSEADTQYF.

The chain links TRBV20-1 to TRBJ2-1; D gene uncertain. V lost 5 bases, J lost 5 bases, and 10 bases lay in between. There are 12 residues in the CDR3. Germline V CDR1 and CDR2: DFQATT, SNEGSKA (reference sequence). The CDR3 is CSADRWDNEQFF. In DNA form, the CDR3 reads TGCAGTGCTGACCGATGGGACAATGAGCAGTTCTTC.

The J gene is TRBJ2-7, the V gene TRBV14, with no clear D. The V and J ends lost 0 bases and 3 bases respectively, with 6 bases between them. The CDR3 spans 13 residues. CDR1 is SGHDN and CDR2 is FVKESK in the germline V gene. Here the CDR3 reads CASSQEGIYEQYF. CDR3 nucleotides: TGTGCCAGCAGCCAAGAAGGGATCTACGAGCAGTACTTC.

The rearrangement joins TRBV4-3 to TRBJ2-1; no reliable D call. CDR1 and CDR2 from the germline V gene are LGHNA and YSLEER. The CDR3 contains 15 residues. Deletions cut 0 bases from V and 4 bases from J, with 10 bases between. The CDR3 region has the DNA TGCGCCAGCAGCCAAGATTCGAGCGAGTACAATGAGCAGTTCTTC. It translates to CASSQDSSEYNEQFF.

This chain connects TRBV2 to TRBJ1-5; D remains unclear. V lost 1 base, J lost 4 bases, and 8 bases lay in between. The CDR3 runs 14 residues. CDR1 and CDR2 (germline): SNHLY, FYNNEI. CDR3 sequence reads: CASSEVPLNQPQHF. CDR3 coding DNA: TGTGCCAGCAGTGAAGTGCCCCTAAATCAGCCCCAGCATTTT.

The chain has TRBV29-1 and TRBJ2-5; no clear D gene. Germline V gene sequence: CDR1 SQVTM, CDR2 ANQGSEA. Deletions cut 2 bases from V and 7 bases from J, with 8 bases between. The CDR3 has 11 amino acids. The DNA of the CDR3 is TGCAGCGTTGAAAGGTCCGCGACCCAGTACTTC. Residues: CSVERSATQYF. The full variable domain, its missing parts supplied by reference TRBV29-1 and TRBJ2-5, is SAVISQKPSRDICQRGTSLTIQCQVDSQVTMMFWYRQQPGQSLTLIATANQGSEATYESGFVIDKFPISRPNLTFSTLTVSNMSPEDSSIYLCSVERSATQYFGPGTRLLVL.

This sequence joins TRBV28 and TRBJ2-5; D is possibly TRBD1 (5 bases). Germline-derived CDR1 and CDR2 are MDHEN and SYDVKM. With 3 bases removed from V and 4 bases from J, the gap between germline ends came to 15 bases. The CDR3 has 15 residues. The CDR3 here is CASSFSGRGIETQYF. DNA for the CDR3: TGTGCCAGCAGTTTTAGTGGAAGGGGAATAGAGACCCAGTACTTC.

The rearrangement uses TRBV15 and TRBJ2-5; TRBD2 might be the D (6 bases). Germline-derived CDR1 and CDR2 are LNHNV and YYDKDF (reference sequence). This CDR3 comprises 17 residues. The V gene lost 3 bases and the J gene lost 2 bases, with 19 bases spanning the gap. Here the CDR3 reads CATSRGVRAGIQETQYF. The CDR3 bases are TGTGCCACCAGCAGGGGGGTCCGAGCGGGTATTCAAGAGACCCAGTACTTC.

This clonotype has a handful of counts. The chain recombines TRBV6-5 with TRBJ1-2; no clear D. Germline values: CDR1 MNHEY, CDR2 SVGAGI. The CDR3 is 13 amino acids. Trimming left V 7 bases short and J 4 bases short, with 13 bases between. In DNA form, the CDR3 reads TGTGCCAGCAAACCGGGTGGAGGCTATGGCTACACCTTC. Translation: CASKPGGGYGYTF.

The rearrangement links TRBV5-1 to TRBJ2-7, with D perhaps matching TRBD2 (6 bases). V was pared by 0 bases and J by 2 bases, with 12 bases between. This CDR3 comprises 15 residues. Germline-derived CDR1 and CDR2 are SGHRS and YFSETQ. The chain's CDR3 is CASSLATGEAYEQYF. The CDR3 DNA follows: TGCGCCAGCAGCTTGGCAACGGGAGAAGCCTACGAGCAGTACTTC.